The sequence of this TCR beta chain was determined in a study of cytomegalovirus exposure and HLA in healthy donors. Study-wide findings and caveats: A few chains linked to CMV were shown in vitro to be specific for CMV antigens.

About this clone itself: As yet, its antigen is unknown.

Only in-frame clones appear in the TCRdb table, and some are missing; sequencing was by immunoSEQ multiplex PCR. The sample includes hundreds of thousands of clones, roughly 85% seen only once; the top ten take over 0.75%. It was the approximately 120-subject validation cohort, separate from the roughly 700-subject first cohort, to which the donors belonged. The specimen sequenced was PBMCs. The TCR comes from a woman aged 18-35 years in good health and CMV-seronegative.

The CDR3 nucleotides read TGTGCCAGCTCACTGGGACTAGCGGGAGCGGGATACGAGCAGTACTTC. Translation: CASSLGLAGAGYEQYF. The rearrangement uses TRBV18 and TRBJ2-7; 14 bases agree with TRBD2. The V and J ends lost 4 bases and 4 bases, in that order; junction bases with no gene match: 6. The CDR3 is made up of 16 amino acids. Germline assignment: CDR1 KGHSH and CDR2 LQKENI.